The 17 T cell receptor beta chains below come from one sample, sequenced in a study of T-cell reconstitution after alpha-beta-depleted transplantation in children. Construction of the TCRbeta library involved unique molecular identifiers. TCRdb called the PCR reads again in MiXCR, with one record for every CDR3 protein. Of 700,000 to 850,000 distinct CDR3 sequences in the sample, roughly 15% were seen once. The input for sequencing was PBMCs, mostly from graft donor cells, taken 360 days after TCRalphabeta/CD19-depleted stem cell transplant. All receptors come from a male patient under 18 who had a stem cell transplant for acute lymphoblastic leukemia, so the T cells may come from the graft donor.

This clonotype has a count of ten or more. The CDR3 nucleotides are TGCGCCAGCAGCTTGGCCGGGACACCCTACAATGAGCAGTTCTTC. Translated, it gives CASSLAGTPYNEQFF. V usage is TRBV5-1 and J usage is TRBJ2-1; tentatively, D is TRBD1 (6 bases). The CDR3 loop spans 15 amino acids. The V and J ends lost 0 bases and 2 bases respectively, with 9 bases between them. Germline loops: CDR1 SGHRS, CDR2 YFSETQ.

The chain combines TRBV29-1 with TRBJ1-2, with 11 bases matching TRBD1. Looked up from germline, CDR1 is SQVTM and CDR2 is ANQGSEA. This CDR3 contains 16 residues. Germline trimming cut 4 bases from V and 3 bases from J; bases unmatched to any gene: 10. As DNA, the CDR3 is TGCAGCGTTGGCCGTGGACAGGGGGCGGTGGACTATGGCTACACCTTC. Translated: CSVGRGQGAVDYGYTF.

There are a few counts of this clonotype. The CDR3: CATSREVIGQYEQYF. For the CDR3, the DNA is TGTGCCACCAGCAGAGAGGTTATCGGACAGTACGAGCAGTACTTC. The V gene is TRBV15, the J gene TRBJ2-7; a weak D match, TRBD1 (6 bases). Between the trimmed V and J ends, which lost 0 bases and 4 bases, there was a span of 13 bases. The CDR3 extends over 15 amino acids. CDR1 and CDR2 from the germline V gene are LNHNV and YYDKDF (reference sequence).

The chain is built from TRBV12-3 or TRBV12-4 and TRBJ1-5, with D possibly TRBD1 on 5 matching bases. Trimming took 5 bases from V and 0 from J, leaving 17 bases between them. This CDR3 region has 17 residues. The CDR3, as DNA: TGTGCCAGCAGTAGATTAACAGGTGGGCATAGCAATCAGCCCCAGCATTTT. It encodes CASSRLTGGHSNQPQHF.

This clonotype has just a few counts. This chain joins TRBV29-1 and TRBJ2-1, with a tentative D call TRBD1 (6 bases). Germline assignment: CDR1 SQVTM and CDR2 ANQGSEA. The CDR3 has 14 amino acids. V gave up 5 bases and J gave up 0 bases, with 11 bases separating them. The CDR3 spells CSVLDRASYNEQFF. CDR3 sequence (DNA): TGCAGCGTTTTGGACAGAGCCTCCTACAATGAGCAGTTCTTC.

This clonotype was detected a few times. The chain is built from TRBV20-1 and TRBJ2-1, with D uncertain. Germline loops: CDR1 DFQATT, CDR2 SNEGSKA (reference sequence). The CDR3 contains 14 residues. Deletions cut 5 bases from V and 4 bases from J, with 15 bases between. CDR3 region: CSAGIRSEYNEQFF. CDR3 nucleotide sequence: TGCAGTGCTGGAATACGGTCTGAATACAATGAGCAGTTCTTC.

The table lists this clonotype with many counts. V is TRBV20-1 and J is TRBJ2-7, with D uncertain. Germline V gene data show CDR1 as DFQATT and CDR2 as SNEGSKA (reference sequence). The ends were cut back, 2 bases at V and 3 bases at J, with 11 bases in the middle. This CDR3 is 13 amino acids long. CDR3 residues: CSARSPSDYEQYF. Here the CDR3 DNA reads TGCAGTGCTAGAAGTCCTTCGGACTACGAGCAGTACTTC.

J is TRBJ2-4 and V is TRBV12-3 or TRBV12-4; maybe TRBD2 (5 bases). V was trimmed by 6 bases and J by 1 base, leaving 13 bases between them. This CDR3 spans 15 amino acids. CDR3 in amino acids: CASSPTGEAKNIQYF. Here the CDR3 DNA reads TGTGCCAGCAGCCCCACCGGGGAGGCCAAAAACATTCAGTACTTC.

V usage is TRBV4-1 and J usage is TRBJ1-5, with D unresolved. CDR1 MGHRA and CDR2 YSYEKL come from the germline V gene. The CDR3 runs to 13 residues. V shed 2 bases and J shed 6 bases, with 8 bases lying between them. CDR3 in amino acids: CASSQLFAQPQHF. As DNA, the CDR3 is TGCGCCAGCAGCCAACTGTTTGCTCAGCCCCAGCATTTT.

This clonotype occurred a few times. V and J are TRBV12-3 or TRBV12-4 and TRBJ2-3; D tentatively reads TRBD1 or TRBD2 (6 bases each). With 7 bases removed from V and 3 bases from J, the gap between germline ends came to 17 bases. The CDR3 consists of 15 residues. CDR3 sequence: CASNPDSRETDTQYF. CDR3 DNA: TGTGCCAGCAACCCGGACAGCCGGGAGACAGATACGCAGTATTTT.

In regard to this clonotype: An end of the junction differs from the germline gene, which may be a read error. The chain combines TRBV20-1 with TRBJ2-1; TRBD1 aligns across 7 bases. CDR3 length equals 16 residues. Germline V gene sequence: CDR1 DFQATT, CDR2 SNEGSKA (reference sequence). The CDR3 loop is CCARGPPKGALGAQFF. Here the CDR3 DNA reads TGCTGTGCTAGAGGACCCCCCAAGGGGGCCTTAGGTGCGCAGTTCTTC.

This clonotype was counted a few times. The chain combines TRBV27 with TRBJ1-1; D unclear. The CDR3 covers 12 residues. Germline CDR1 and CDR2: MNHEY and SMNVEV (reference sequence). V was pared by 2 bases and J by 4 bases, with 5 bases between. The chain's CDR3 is CASSLLFTEAFF. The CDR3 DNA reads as TGTGCCAGCAGTTTACTATTCACTGAAGCTTTCTTT.

Here the CDR3 DNA reads TGTGCCAGCAGCTTAGCGCTGGCGGGAGAGTCGAACATTCAGTACTTC. Translated: CASSLALAGESNIQYF. The chain carries TRBV7-8 and TRBJ2-4; 7 bases align to TRBD2. CDR3 length: 16 residues. From germline, CDR1 is SGHVS and CDR2 FQNEAQ. The V segment lost 0 bases and the J segment 7 bases; nucleotides outside the gene matches: 9.

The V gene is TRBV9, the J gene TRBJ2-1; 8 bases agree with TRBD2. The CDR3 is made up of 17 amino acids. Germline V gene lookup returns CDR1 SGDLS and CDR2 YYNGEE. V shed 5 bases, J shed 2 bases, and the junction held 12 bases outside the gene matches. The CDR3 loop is CASSLTGGDKAYNEQFF. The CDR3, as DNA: TGTGCCAGCAGTCTCACCGGGGGGGACAAGGCCTACAATGAGCAGTTCTTC.

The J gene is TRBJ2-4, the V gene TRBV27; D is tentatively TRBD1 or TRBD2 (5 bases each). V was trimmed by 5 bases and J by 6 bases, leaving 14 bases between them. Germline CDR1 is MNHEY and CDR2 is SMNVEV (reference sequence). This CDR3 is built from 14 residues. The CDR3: CASSPRGGANIQYF. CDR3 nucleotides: TGTGCCAGCAGTCCCCGGGGTGGGGCAAACATTCAGTACTTC.

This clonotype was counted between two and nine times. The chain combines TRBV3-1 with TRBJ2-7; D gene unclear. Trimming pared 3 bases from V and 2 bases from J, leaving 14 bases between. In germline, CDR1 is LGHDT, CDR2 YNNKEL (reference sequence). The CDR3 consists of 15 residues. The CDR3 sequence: CASSQALWDPYEQYF. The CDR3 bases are TGTGCCAGCAGCCAGGCGTTGTGGGATCCCTACGAGCAGTACTTC.

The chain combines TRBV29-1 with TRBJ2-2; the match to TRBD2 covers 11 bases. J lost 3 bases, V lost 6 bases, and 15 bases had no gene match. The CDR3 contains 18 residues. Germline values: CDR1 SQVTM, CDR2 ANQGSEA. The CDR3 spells CSVTGLAGASLDTGELFF. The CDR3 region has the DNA TGCAGCGTAACCGGACTAGCGGGCGCCTCATTAGACACCGGGGAGCTGTTTTTT.